This T cell receptor (beta chain) stems from a study of T cells after yellow fever vaccination. On the study more broadly: Where fractions had low cell numbers, libraries were prepared from them with the SMART-Seq v4 Ultra Low Input RNA kit. General study results and limits: In post-booster samples, most primary-vaccination clones reappeared (approximately 95% CD4, about 90% CD8).

A universal primer site and UMIs were added as TCR cDNA was made by 5'RACE template switching. TCRdb reprocessed the 5' RACE reads via MiXCR and lists one record per CDR3 protein. The data hold hundreds of thousands of distinct CDR3 sequences, with over 4% observed a single time. This clonotype was counted between two and nine times. What it recognizes is unknown. V lost 3 bases and J lost 3, with 12 bases in between. This CDR3 spans 13 amino acids. The germline V gene encodes CDR1 DFQATT and CDR2 SNEGSKA (reference sequence). This receptor was obtained from a man between 18 and 29 years old who received the YFV17D yellow fever vaccine. Material: PBMCs, obtained 5 days after the yellow fever booster vaccination. This chain joins TRBV20-1 and TRBJ2-7, with TRBD1 as a possible D gene (6 bases). This chain's CDR3 is CSASRTDGYEQYV. CDR3 bases: TGCAGTGCTAGCAGGACAGACGGCTACGAGCAGTACGTC.